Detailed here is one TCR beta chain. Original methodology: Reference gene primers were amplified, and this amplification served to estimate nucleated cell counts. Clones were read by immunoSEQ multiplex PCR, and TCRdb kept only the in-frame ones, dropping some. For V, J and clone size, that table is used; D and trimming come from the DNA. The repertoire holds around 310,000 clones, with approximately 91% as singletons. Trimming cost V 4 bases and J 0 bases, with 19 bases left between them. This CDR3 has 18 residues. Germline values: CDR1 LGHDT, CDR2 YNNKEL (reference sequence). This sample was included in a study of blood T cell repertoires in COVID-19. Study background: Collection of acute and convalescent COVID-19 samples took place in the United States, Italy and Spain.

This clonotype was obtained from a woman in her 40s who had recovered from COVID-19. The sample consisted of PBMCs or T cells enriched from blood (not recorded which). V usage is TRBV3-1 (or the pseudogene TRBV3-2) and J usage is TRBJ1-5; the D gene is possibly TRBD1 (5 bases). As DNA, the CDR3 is TGTGCCAGCAGCCTGGGGCCATTTCAAACCTATAGCAATCAGCCCCAGCATTTT. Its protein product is CASSLGPFQTYSNQPQHF.